Presented here are 17 T cell receptor beta chains from one specimen sequenced in a study of graft-versus-host responses after intestinal transplantation. This table comes from immunoSEQ multiplex PCR, and its TCRdb copy is limited to in-frame clones, with some not included. The table shows fewer than 120,000 clones, with around 93% occurring only once. What these receptors recognize is not known. The source was unstimulated CD8+ T cells sorted from spleen or lymph node cells, collected before intestinal transplant. These receptors came from a human donor who received an intestinal transplant.

The rearrangement links TRBV4-1 to TRBJ1-5, with 8 bases lining up with TRBD1. V dropped 0 bases and J dropped 0; count of bases not matched to a gene: 13. The germline CDR1 and CDR2 sequences are MGHRA and YSYEKL. CDR3 length: 20 amino acids. The CDR3 loop reads CASSQDFRGREMPSNQPQHF. The CDR3 region has the DNA TGCGCCAGCAGCCAAGATTTCAGGGGGCGCGAAATGCCTAGCAATCAGCCCCAGCATTTT.

The V gene is TRBV28, the J gene TRBJ2-4, with no clear D. The CDR3 is 13 residues long. V shed 8 bases and J shed 0 bases, with 8 bases lying between them. Per germline, CDR1 MDHEN and CDR2 SYDVKM. CDR3 protein: CASRKLAKNIQYF. The DNA for the CDR3 is TGTGCCAGCCGGAAACTAGCCAAAAACATTCAGTACTTC.

This chain uses TRBV19 with TRBJ1-1; D ambiguous. The CDR3 loop spans 13 amino acids. V was trimmed by 1 base and J by 5 bases, leaving 8 bases between them. Germline CDR1 reads LNHDA; CDR2 reads SQIVND (reference sequence). CDR3 DNA sequence: TGTGCCAGTAGTATAGGGGGATGGACTGAAGCTTTCTTT. This translates into CASSIGGWTEAFF.

The chain has TRBV6-5 and TRBJ1-1; no definite D call. Germline CDR1 MNHEY, CDR2 SVGAGI. CDR3 length: 13 amino acids. Trimming pared 5 bases from V and 8 bases from J, leaving 15 bases between. The CDR3 spells CASSHPGLLEAFF. The CDR3 DNA reads as TGTGCCAGCAGTCACCCGGGTCTTCTGGAAGCTTTCTTT.

The chain recombines TRBV27 with TRBJ2-2; 11 bases map to TRBD2. Losses at the gene ends were 7 bases for V and 5 bases for J; bases not matched to a gene: 6. Germline V gene data show CDR1 as MNHEY and CDR2 as SMNVEV (reference sequence). This CDR3 is built from 15 residues. The CDR3 protein is CASNLAGGKTGELFF. CDR3 nucleotides: TGTGCCAGCAATCTAGCGGGAGGCAAAACCGGGGAGCTGTTTTTT.

V usage is TRBV19 and J usage is TRBJ2-7, with 11 bases identical to TRBD1. From germline, CDR1 is LNHDA and CDR2 SQIVND (reference sequence). The V segment lost 3 bases and the J segment 6 bases; nucleotides outside the gene matches: 1. The CDR3 is 13 amino acids. CDR3 DNA: TGTGCCAGTAGTATGGGGACAGGGGGCGAGCAGTACTTC. Amino acids: CASSMGTGGEQYF.

CDR3 in amino acids: CASGLVLGQNPYEQYF. The CDR3 DNA reads TGTGCTAGTGGTTTGGTACTGGGACAAAACCCCTACGAGCAGTACTTC. The V and J genes are TRBV12-5 and TRBJ2-7; a possible D gene is TRBD1 (6 bases). The CDR3 contains 16 residues. Germline V lookup: CDR1 LGHNT, CDR2 FRNRAP. V lost 0 bases and J lost 2, with 14 bases in between.

This clone has a handful of counts. J is TRBJ2-2 and V is TRBV7-9, with D perhaps TRBD1 (6 bases). This CDR3 is 17 amino acids long. Trimming removed 6 bases from V and 4 bases from J, with 21 bases in between. Per the germline V gene, CDR1 is SEHNR and CDR2 is FQNEAQ (reference sequence). The CDR3: CASRSRLRGNGTGELFF. The CDR3 nucleotides are TGTGCCAGCAGGTCCCGCTTGAGGGGGAACGGCACCGGGGAGCTGTTTTTT.

This sequence joins TRBV5-5 and TRBJ2-7; 7 nucleotides agree with TRBD1. V was clipped by 4 bases and J by 0 bases; unmatched bases: 4. The CDR3 totals 14 residues. Germline V gene data show CDR1 as SGHKS and CDR2 as YYEKEE (reference sequence). CDR3 DNA sequence: TGTGCCAGCAGCCTGTGGACAGGCTCCTACGAGCAGTACTTC. Translation: CASSLWTGSYEQYF.

This chain uses TRBV6-6 with TRBJ1-1; D gene unclear. The CDR3 spans 8 residues. Trimming pared 4 bases from V and 10 bases from J, leaving 1 base between. In germline, CDR1 is MNHNY, CDR2 SVGAGI (reference sequence). The CDR3 coding sequence is TGTGCCAGCAGTTCAGCTTTCTTT. Its translation is CASSSAFF.

To note about this clone: The sample contains more than one DNA sequence encoding this CDR3. The V gene is TRBV27, the J gene TRBJ2-7, with 10 bases aligning to TRBD2. The CDR3 has 13 amino acids. Germline V gene data show CDR1 as MNHEY and CDR2 as SMNVEV (reference sequence). With 5 bases clipped from V and 2 bases from J, the junction kept 0 bases outside the gene matches. This chain's CDR3 is CASSLAGAYEQYF. CDR3 sequence (DNA): TGTGCCAGCAGTCTAGCGGGGGCCTACGAGCAGTACTTC.

The chain couples TRBV27 to TRBJ2-1; 9 nucleotides match TRBD2. CDR3 size: 13 residues. V shed 6 bases, J shed 9 bases, and the junction held 6 bases outside the gene matches. Looked up from germline, CDR1 is MNHEY and CDR2 is SMNVEV (reference sequence). The CDR3 DNA reads as TGTGCCAGCAGCGCTAGCGGGATGATTGAGCAGTTCTTC. Translated: CASSASGMIEQFF.

The gene calls are TRBV9 and TRBJ1-2; no firm D call. Trimming left V 3 bases short and J 4 bases short, with 7 bases between. CDR1 and CDR2 (germline): SGDLS, YYNGEE. The CDR3 length is 12 residues. The CDR3 loop is CASSGYGYGYTF. The CDR3 DNA sequence: TGTGCCAGCAGCGGATACGGCTATGGCTACACCTTC.

V usage is TRBV7-9 and J usage is TRBJ1-1; 8 bases align to TRBD1. V dropped 0 bases and J dropped 1; count of bases not matched to a gene: 1. CDR1 and CDR2 from the germline V gene are SEHNR and FQNEAQ (reference sequence). This CDR3 region has 15 residues. CDR3 nucleotide sequence: TGTGCCAGCAGCTTAGCGACAGGGGAGAACACTGAAGCTTTCTTT. It specifies CASSLATGENTEAFF.

The chain recombines TRBV19 with TRBJ1-2; maybe TRBD1 (6 bases). CDR3 size: 14 residues. Germline CDR1 LNHDA, CDR2 SQIVND (reference sequence). V dropped 7 bases and J dropped 10 bases, with 22 bases sitting between them. CDR3 protein: CASMSGHGMGDYTF. CDR3 nucleotides: TGTGCCAGTATGTCGGGACATGGGATGGGGGACTACACCTTC.

The V gene is TRBV2, the J gene TRBJ2-2; TRBD2 aligns across 13 bases. CDR1 is SNHLY, CDR2 FYNNEI, per germline. The CDR3 loop spans 20 amino acids. V dropped 3 bases and J dropped 1; count of bases not matched to a gene: 11. The CDR3 sequence: CASSDWAFRTSGRNTGELFF. DNA for the CDR3: TGTGCCAGCAGTGATTGGGCGTTTCGGACTAGCGGGAGGAACACCGGGGAGCTGTTTTTT.

V and J are TRBV11-2 and TRBJ2-7; 8 nucleotides agree with TRBD2. CDR1 SGHAT and CDR2 FQNNGV come from the germline V gene. This CDR3 spans 14 amino acids. J was trimmed by 3 bases and V by 1 base; bases with no gene match: 2. The CDR3 nucleotides are TGTGCCAGCAGCTTAGTCCGGGAGGGCTACGAGCAGTACTTC. Encoded protein: CASSLVREGYEQYF.